This record looks at one T cell receptor beta chain sequence and its context. The antigen is not known. Germline V gene lookup returns CDR1 MNHEY and CDR2 SMNVEV (reference sequence). The CDR3 extends over 14 amino acids. The TCR beta cDNA libraries contained unique molecular identifiers. TCRdb used MiXCR to reprocess the PCR reads, holding one entry per CDR3 protein. Here the sample spans 650,000 to 850,000 distinct CDR3 sequences, roughly 46% being singletons. The sample originates from a study of post-analysis software for immune sequencing data. Study-wide background: Included among the disease courses, which were recorded for the cohort, were relapsing-remitting, secondary progressive and progressive-relapsing multiple sclerosis. Study observations and caveats: Same-batch samples co-clustered strongly by F measure. With TRBV5-6, TRBV5-1 and TRBV20-1 included, about five TRBV segments were more frequent in patients than in controls.

The V call is TRBV27, the J call TRBJ2-4; 11 bases are shared with TRBD2. Gene TRBJ2-7 matches the end of the DNA better, so the J call may be wrong. The material sequenced was blood. This clonotype was obtained from a girl between 5 and 17 years old with multiple sclerosis. CDR3 protein: CASSFRTSGYEQYF. CDR3 bases: TGTGCCAGCAGTTTCCGGACTAGCGGGTACGAGCAGTACTTC.